This TCR beta chain was profiled in a study of shared clonotypes between healthy human individuals (TCRdb year 2020). Turning to the overall study: The cohort comprised a couple of women and a few men aged 18 to 49 years. The study deeply sequenced blood TCR repertoires of five healthy adults to estimate repertoire size and the extent of clonotype sharing between individuals. For each donor, CD4 naive and CD4 memory were each run on three plates, CD8 naive on two plates, and CD8 memory on one plate. To increase sequencing depth and limit assay-specific biases, TCR repertoire library preparation and sequencing were carried out by different laboratories using diverse techniques. Between about 0.8 and 8.9 billion PBMCs per donor were obtained by leukapheresis.

TCR CDR3 regions were amplified from genomic DNA by multiplex PCR using the deep immunoSEQ assay. Extracted genomic DNA from each cell subset was distributed evenly across all wells of several immunoSEQ 96-well plates, and each plate was treated as a replicate. Each replicate PCR for sorted subsets received roughly 0.2 ug genomic DNA, equal to about 30,000 T cell genomes. The purified libraries were quantified using a Qubit 3.0 fluorometer, sized with a Bioanalyzer 2100, and then quantified again using the KAPA Library Quantification kit. Every immunoSEQ 96-well plate was sequenced on a separate single-read 150-cycle Illumina NextSeq 550 flow cell. The original methods were these. The immunoSEQ output contained only junctional sequences without quality scores, so filtering could not match that applied to full-length reads. To assign V/J genes and CDR3, sequences were annotated using PyIR, a Python wrapper for IgBLAST v1.9, with IMGT germline references. Reads were removed for weak V/J assignments (E-value above 1e-6), missing CDR3, stop codons, out-of-frame junctions, or ambiguous translated residues. V3J clonotypes were defined as sequences sharing an identical inferred V gene, J gene, and CDR3 amino acid sequence. Percentage overlap between repertoires was computed as shared unique clonotypes divided by the size of the smaller repertoire. Repertoire richness was assessed with RTK rarefaction, the Chao1 estimator, and Recon v2.1 estimates of unobserved clonotypes. Generation probabilities were computed with OLGA for all TCRbeta clonotypes obtained by the gDNA method from a few donors. As stored in TCRdb, this immuneACCESS dataset retains in-frame rearrangements with V and J assigned. A fraction of the clones does not appear; measured against another copy, unresolved V genes explain less than half of the discrepancy, and the remainder lacks a known reason. V, J and clone size were drawn from that table, and D and trimming were deduced from the DNA. The sample table lists roughly 2.1 million clones, just over 90% of them with a count of one. Jointly, the top ten make up more than 1.5% of the sample.

V trim: 3 bases; J trim: 3 bases; unmatched bases: 10. The CDR3 sequence holds 16 residues, the cysteine and phenylalanine included. Only the CDR3 DNA stays, 48 bases, in frame from base 1. From the germline V gene, CDR1 is MDHEN and CDR2 is SYDVKM. General study outcomes and caveats: The genetic and exposure-history diversity represented was limited by the small number of donors. Even with the large sequencing depth, rarefaction of the sorted-subset datasets indicated that sequencing was incomplete. Clonotypes shared by all four sorted-subset donors showed higher generation probabilities than non-shared clonotypes. When several donors were compared, the shared fraction of clonotypes was around 5.1% for naive CD4, less than 4% for naive CD8, 2.3% for memory CD4, and 0.4% for memory CD8. Based on pairwise subsampling, the degree of clonotype sharing among donors was expected to be affected by sequencing depth. Sampling was limited to blood, and TCR repertoires in tissue likely differ from TCR repertoires in blood. Naive subsets generally had larger estimated clonotype richness than memory subsets.

Notes on this clone: Its recognized antigen is unknown. No base-level quality is on record; no much larger clone is a single base apart.

CD8 naive samples consisted of CD45RO-negative cells that were positively selected for CCR7, yielding a CD45RA+CCR7+ population without TemRA cells. The donors were healthy, HIV-negative adults who had no recently reported acute infections or vaccinations. Every donor was a Caucasian adult living in Nashville, Tennessee, USA. Blood was obtained by leukapheresis, after which PBMCs were separated by Ficoll-Histopaque density gradient centrifugation and cryopreserved in liquid nitrogen vapor phase. Purity and quantity of every magnetically sorted T cell population were checked by analytical flow cytometry. Genomic DNA was isolated from every sorted fraction and measured by UV absorbance on a Nanodrop 2000c.

The origin of this receptor is a man between 18 and 35 years old in good health. Some clones in this sample may be carry-over from other donors' samples. Rearrangement joined TRBV28 to TRBJ2-5; 7 bases in the middle match TRBD2. Material for sequencing was naive CD8+ T cells from PBMCs. This specimen's cell subset or site label, interpreted: CD45RA+CCR7+. The DNA reads as follows: TGTGCCAGCAGTTTGACGGCGGGAGTCCTAAAAGAGACCCAGTACTTC. It specifies CASSLTAGVLKETQYF.